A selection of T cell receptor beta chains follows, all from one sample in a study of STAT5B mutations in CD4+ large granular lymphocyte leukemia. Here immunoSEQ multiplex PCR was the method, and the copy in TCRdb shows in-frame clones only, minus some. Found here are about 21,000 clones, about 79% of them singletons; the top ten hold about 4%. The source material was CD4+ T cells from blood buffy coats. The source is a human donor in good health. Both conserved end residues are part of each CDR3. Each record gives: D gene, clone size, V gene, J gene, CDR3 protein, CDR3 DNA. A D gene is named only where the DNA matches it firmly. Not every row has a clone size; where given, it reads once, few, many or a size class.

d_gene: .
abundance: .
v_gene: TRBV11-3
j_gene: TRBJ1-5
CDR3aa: CASSLNQNQPQHF
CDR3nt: TGTGCCAGCAGCTTAAACCAGAATCAGCCCCAGCATTTT

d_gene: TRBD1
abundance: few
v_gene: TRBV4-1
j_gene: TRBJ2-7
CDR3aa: CASSSQGAYEQYF
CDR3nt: TGCGCCAGCAGCAGCCAGGGGGCATACGAGCAGTACTTC

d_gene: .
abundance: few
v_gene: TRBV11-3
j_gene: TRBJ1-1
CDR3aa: CASSLKAREAFF
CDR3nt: TGTGCCAGCAGCTTAAAGGCCCGTGAAGCTTTCTTT

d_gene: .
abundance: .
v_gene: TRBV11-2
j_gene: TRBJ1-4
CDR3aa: CASSLGYGGATREKLFF
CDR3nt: TGTGCCAGCAGCTTAGGTTACGGAGGGGCAACTCGGGAAAAACTGTTTTTT

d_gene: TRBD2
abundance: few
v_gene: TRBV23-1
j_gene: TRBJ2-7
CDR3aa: CASSLGLAGISYEQYF
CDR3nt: TGCGCCAGCAGTCTTGGACTAGCGGGGATCAGCTACGAGCAGTACTTC

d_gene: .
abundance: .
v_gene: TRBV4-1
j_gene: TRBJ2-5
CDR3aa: CASSQDSAAGALGETQYF
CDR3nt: TGCGCCAGCAGCCAAGATTCGGCGGCAGGGGCCCTAGGAGAGACCCAGTACTTC

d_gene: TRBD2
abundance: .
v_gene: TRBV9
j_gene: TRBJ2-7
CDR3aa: CASSPRTSGSYEQYF
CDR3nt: TGTGCCAGCAGCCCCCGGACTAGCGGGAGCTACGAGCAGTACTTC

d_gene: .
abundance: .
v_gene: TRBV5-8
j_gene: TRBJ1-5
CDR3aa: CASSLVVNQPQHF
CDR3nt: TGTGCCAGCAGCTTGGTGGTAAATCAGCCCCAGCATTTT

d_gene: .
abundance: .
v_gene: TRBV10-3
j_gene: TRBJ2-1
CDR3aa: CAISESKQGYNEQFF
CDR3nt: TGTGCCATCAGTGAGTCGAAACAGGGCTACAATGAGCAGTTCTTC

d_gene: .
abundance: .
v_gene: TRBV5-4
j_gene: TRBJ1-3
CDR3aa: CASSPWEGPNTIYF
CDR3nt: TGTGCCAGCAGCCCGTGGGAGGGTCCAAACACCATATATTTT

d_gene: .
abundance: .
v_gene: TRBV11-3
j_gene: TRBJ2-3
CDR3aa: CASSPQGRTDTQYF
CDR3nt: TGTGCCAGCAGCCCACAGGGTAGGACAGATACGCAGTATTTT

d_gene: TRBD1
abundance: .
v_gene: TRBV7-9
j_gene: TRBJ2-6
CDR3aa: CASSTGQGISGANVLTF
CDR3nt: TGTGCCAGCAGCACGGGACAGGGAATCTCTGGGGCCAACGTCCTGACTTTC

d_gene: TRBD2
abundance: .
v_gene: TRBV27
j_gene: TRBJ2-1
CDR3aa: CASSLASGAYNEQFF
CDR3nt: TGTGCCAGCAGTTTAGCTAGCGGAGCCTACAATGAGCAGTTCTTC

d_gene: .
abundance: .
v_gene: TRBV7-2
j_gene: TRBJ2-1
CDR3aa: CASSLGGGNYEQFF
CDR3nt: TGTGCCAGCAGCTTAGGCGGCGGGAATTATGAGCAGTTCTTC

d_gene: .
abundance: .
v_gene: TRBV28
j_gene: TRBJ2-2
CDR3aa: CASSFYSPDTGELFF
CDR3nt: TGTGCCAGCAGTTTCTACTCACCAGACACCGGGGAGCTGTTTTTT

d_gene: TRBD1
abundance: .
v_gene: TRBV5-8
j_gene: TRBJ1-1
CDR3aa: CASSYRGGGTEAFF
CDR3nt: TGTGCCAGCAGTTACAGGGGAGGGGGAACTGAAGCTTTCTTT

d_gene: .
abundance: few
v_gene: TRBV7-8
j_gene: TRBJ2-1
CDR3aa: CASSHPLDHNEQFF
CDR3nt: TGTGCCAGCAGCCACCCACTAGATCACAATGAGCAGTTCTTC

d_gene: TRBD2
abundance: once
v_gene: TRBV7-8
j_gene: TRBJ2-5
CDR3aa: CASSLGLGLAGEETQYF
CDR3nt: TGTGCCAGCAGCTTAGGTTTAGGACTAGCGGGAGAAGAGACCCAGTACTTC

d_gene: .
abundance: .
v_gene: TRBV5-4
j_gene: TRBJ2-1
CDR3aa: CASSLPDLYEQFF
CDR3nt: TGTGCCAGCAGCCTGCCCGACCTTTATGAGCAGTTCTTC

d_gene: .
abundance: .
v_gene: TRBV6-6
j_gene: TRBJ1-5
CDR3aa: CASSRTENQPQHF
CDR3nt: TGTGCCAGCAGTAGGACGGAGAATCAGCCCCAGCATTTT

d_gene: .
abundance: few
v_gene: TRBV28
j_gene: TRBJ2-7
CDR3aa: CASSWGAGPYEQYF
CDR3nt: TGTGCCAGCAGCTGGGGGGCAGGGCCATACGAGCAGTACTTC

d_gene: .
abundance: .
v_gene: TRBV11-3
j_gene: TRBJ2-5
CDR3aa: CASSLGPSQGEETQYF
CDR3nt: TGTGCCAGCAGCTTAGGACCCTCACAGGGTGAAGAGACCCAGTACTTC

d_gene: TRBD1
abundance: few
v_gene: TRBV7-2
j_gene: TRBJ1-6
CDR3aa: CASSLTGIGEGINSPLHF
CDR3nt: TGTGCCAGCAGCTTGACAGGGATCGGGGAGGGGATAAATTCACCCCTCCACTTT

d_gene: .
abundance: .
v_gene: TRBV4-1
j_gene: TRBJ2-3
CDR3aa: CASSSHYTDTQYF
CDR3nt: TGCGCCAGCAGCTCACACTACACAGATACGCAGTATTTT

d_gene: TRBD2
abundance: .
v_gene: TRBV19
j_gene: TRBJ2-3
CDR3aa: CASSIGGIRRALTDTQYF
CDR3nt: TGTGCCAGTAGTATCGGGGGGATCAGGAGGGCCTTAACAGATACGCAGTATTTT

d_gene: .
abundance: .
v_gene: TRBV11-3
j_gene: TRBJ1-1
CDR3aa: CASSKRQYPLNTEAFF
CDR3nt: TGTGCCAGCAGCAAACGACAGTACCCATTGAACACTGAAGCTTTCTTT

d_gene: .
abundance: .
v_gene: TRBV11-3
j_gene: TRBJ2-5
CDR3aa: CASSLDGALARQETQYF
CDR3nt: TGTGCCAGCAGCTTAGATGGGGCGCTAGCTCGTCAAGAGACCCAGTACTTC

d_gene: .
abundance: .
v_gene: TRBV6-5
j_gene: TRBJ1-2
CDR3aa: CASSYSTDSYGGYTF
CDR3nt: TGTGCCAGCAGTTACTCAACTGACAGTTATGGTGGCTACACCTTC

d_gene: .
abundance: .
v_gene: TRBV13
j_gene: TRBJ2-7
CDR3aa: CASSPKAGSYEQYF
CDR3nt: TGTGCCAGCAGCCCTAAGGCGGGCTCCTACGAGCAGTACTTC

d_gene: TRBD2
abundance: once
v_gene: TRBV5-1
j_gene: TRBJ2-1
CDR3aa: CARNVAGGYNEQFF
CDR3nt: TGCGCCCGCAACGTAGCGGGAGGTTACAATGAGCAGTTCTTC

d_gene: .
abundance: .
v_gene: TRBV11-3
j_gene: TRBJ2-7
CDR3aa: CASSQTGTYEQYF
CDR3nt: TGTGCCAGCAGCCAGACCGGAACCTACGAGCAGTACTTC

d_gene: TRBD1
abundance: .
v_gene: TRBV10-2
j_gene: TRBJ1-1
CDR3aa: CASTSTGGTEAFF
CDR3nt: TGCGCCAGCACCTCTACAGGGGGCACTGAAGCTTTCTTT

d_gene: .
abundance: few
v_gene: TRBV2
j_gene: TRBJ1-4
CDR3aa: CASSADEKLFF
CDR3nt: TGTGCCAGCAGTGCAGATGAAAAACTGTTTTTT

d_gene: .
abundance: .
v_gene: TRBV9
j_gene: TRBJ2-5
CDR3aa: CASSVDVGETQYF
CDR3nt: TGTGCCAGCAGCGTGGACGTGGGAGAGACCCAGTACTTC

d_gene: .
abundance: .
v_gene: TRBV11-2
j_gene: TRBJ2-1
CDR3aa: CASSFEFRNYNEQFF
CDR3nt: TGTGCCAGCAGCTTCGAATTTAGGAACTACAATGAGCAGTTCTTC

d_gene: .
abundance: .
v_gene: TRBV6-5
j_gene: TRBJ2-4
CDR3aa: CASSYSGLAAKNIQYF
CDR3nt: TGTGCCAGCAGTTACTCGGGACTTGCAGCCAAAAACATTCAGTACTTC

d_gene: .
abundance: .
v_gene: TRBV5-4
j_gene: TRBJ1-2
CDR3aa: CASSPTGLVGYTF
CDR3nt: TGTGCCAGCAGCCCGACCGGATTGGTAGGCTACACCTTC

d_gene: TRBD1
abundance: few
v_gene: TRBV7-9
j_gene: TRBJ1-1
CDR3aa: CASSSLQGRTEAFF
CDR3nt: TGTGCCAGCAGCTCGTTACAGGGGAGGACTGAAGCTTTCTTT

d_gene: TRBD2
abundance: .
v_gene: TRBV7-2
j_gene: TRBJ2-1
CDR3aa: CASSLDISGGRRVEQFF
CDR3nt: TGTGCCAGCAGCTTAGATATTTCGGGAGGGAGGCGGGTTGAGCAGTTCTTC

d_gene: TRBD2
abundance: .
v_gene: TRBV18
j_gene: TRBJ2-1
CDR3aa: CASSPSGLGTSGSNEQFF
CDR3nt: TGTGCCAGCTCACCCTCGGGCCTGGGGACTAGCGGGAGCAATGAGCAGTTCTTC

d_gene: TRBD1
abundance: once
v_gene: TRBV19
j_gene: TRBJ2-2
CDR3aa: CASTAPGTGGNTGELFF
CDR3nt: TGTGCCAGTACCGCCCCCGGGACAGGGGGAAACACCGGGGAGCTGTTTTTT

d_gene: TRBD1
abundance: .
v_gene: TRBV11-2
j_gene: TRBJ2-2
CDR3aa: CASSQWDRGPGELFF
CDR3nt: TGTGCCAGCAGCCAATGGGACAGGGGGCCCGGGGAGCTGTTTTTT

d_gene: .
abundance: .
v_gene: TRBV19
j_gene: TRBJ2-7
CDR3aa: CASKSHSETYEQYF
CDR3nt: TGTGCCAGTAAATCCCACTCAGAAACCTACGAGCAGTACTTC

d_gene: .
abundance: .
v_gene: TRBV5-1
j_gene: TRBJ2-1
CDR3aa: CASSWGTLNEQFF
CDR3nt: TGCGCCAGCAGCTGGGGGACTCTGAATGAGCAGTTCTTC

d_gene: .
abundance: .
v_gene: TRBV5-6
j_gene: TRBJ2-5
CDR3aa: CASSLLGAQYF
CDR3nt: TGTGCCAGCAGCTTGCTCGGGGCCCAGTACTTC